This TCR beta chain was documented in a study of patients and donors after allogeneic stem cell transplantation. In TCRdb, the RT-PCR reads were re-called with MiXCR into one record per CDR3 protein. Here the sample spans roughly 960,000 distinct CDR3 sequences, roughly 18% being singletons. A few counts support this clonotype. The sequence was obtained from a human donor who was either an allogeneic HSCT recipient or a stem cell or donor lymphocyte infusion donor (not recorded which). It is not recorded whose cells these are; they may come from a transplant donor. The sequencing sample was made of blood, either unsorted or a sorted T cell fraction (not recorded which).

The CDR3 is CASSTDRILEQYF. CDR3 nucleotide sequence: TGTGCCAGCAGTACAGACAGGATCCTCGAGCAGTACTTC. The chain is built from TRBV12-3 or TRBV12-4 and TRBJ2-7; perhaps TRBD1 as D (6 bases). V dropped 5 bases and J dropped 6 bases, with 14 bases sitting between them. This CDR3 region has 13 residues.